This T cell receptor beta chain came from a study of T-cell memory formation after mild COVID-19. Study context: The study found TCR clusters largely donor specific. Study conclusions and caveats: Contracting clones, day 15 to 85, had balanced CD4/CD8, and later expanders favored CD4+.

The V segment lost 5 bases and the J segment 14 bases; nucleotides outside the gene matches: 6. CDR1 MDHEN and CDR2 SYDVKM come from the germline V gene. The CDR3 is 12 amino acids. This clonotype was seen ten or more times. Antigen unknown. TCRdb reprocessed the 5' RACE reads via MiXCR and lists one record per CDR3 protein. The data hold fewer than 450,000 distinct CDR3 sequences, with approximately 24% observed a single time. The sequence was collected from an adult woman who had mild COVID-19 (a few samples of this study predate the infection). Cell type and time point are not known. The genes are TRBV28 and TRBJ2-3, with TRBD2 matching over 11 bases. The sample was PBMCs or a T cell subset sorted from them (not recorded which). The CDR3 reads CASSILAGAPYF. In nucleotides, the CDR3 is TGTGCCAGCAGTATACTAGCGGGAGCTCCGTATTTT.